This T cell receptor (beta chain) emerged from a study of identical twins. On this clonotype itself: The antigen is unknown.

TCRdb itself ran the 5' RACE reads through MiXCR, one entry per CDR3 protein. Among hundreds of thousands of distinct CDR3 sequences listed, roughly 20% were seen once. CDR1 is DFQATT, CDR2 SNEGSKA, per germline (reference sequence). V lost 4 bases to trimming and J lost 2 bases, with 9 bases between them. This CDR3 contains 13 residues. Overall study results and limits: Zero-insertion analyses might be partly confounded by invariant T cells like MAIT and iNKT.

A further study also used this sample, focusing on T cells expressing NK-cell markers. That paper adds: Restricting sorting to alpha-beta TCR T cells was achieved in several experiments by an anti-gamma-delta TCR antibody. Clones of NKG2C+ T cells that had expanded were of unclear HCMV specificity.

V is TRBV20-1 and J is TRBJ2-1; D gene ambiguous. Sequences were obtained from PBMCs. The TCR comes from a young woman in good health. In DNA, the CDR3 is TGCAGTGCTAAGACGGTAACCTACAATGAGCAGTTCTTC. Translating it yields CSAKTVTYNEQFF.